The rows below give T cell receptor beta chains drawn from one sample of a study of T cells after yellow fever vaccination. One entry per CDR3 protein, called by TCRdb with MiXCR from the 5' RACE reads. The sample holds some 340,000 distinct CDR3 sequences, approximately 12% seen once. Source: CD4+ T cells sorted from PBMCs, taken 45 days after the yellow fever booster vaccination. These receptors all stem from a man younger than 30 who received the YFV17D yellow fever vaccine. Each CDR3 is given with its conserved first and last residue. D genes are given only for firm matches. For some rows the clone size is stated as once, few or many, or as a class when expanded; others skip it.

cdr3_aa cdr3_nt j_call v_call d_call clone_size
CASSEGPGELFF TGTGCCAGCAGTGAGGGGCCCGGGGAGCTGTTTTTT TRBJ2-2 TRBV2 . few
CSVDRDRVWKTQYF TGCAGCGTTGATCGGGACAGGGTATGGAAGACCCAGTACTTC TRBJ2-5 TRBV29-1 TRBD1 .
CSASWQDPYGYTF TGCAGTGCTAGTTGGCAGGACCCCTATGGCTACACCTTC TRBJ1-2 TRBV20-1 . few
CATSEDRREQFF TGTGCCACCAGTGAGGATAGAAGGGAGCAGTTCTTC TRBJ2-1 TRBV24-1 . few
CASSNLLAGQETQYF TGTGCCAGCAGTAATCTACTAGCGGGGCAAGAGACCCAGTACTTC TRBJ2-5 TRBV6-6 TRBD2 few
CASRRDPLTGTKNIQYF TGTGCCAGCAGGAGGGACCCTCTCACAGGGACCAAAAACATTCAGTACTTC TRBJ2-4 TRBV28 . few
CASSLMETQYF TGTGCCAGCAGCTTAATGGAGACCCAGTACTTC TRBJ2-5 TRBV7-6 . many
CASSVAGVNEQFF TGTGCCAGCAGCGTAGCAGGCGTGAATGAGCAGTTCTTC TRBJ2-1 TRBV9 . .
CAISESRGAETQYF TGTGCCATCAGTGAGTCACGGGGGGCCGAGACCCAGTACTTC TRBJ2-5 TRBV10-3 . few
CAGHQYRPGELFF TGTGCCGGACACCAATACCGACCCGGGGAGCTGTTTTTT TRBJ2-2 TRBV2 . few